One sample yielded the 21 T cell receptor beta chains listed below, sequenced in a study of blood T cell repertoires in COVID-19 (TCRdb year 2020). Receptor amplification or capture employed the immunoSEQ multiplex PCR assay. The table comes from immuneACCESS by way of TCRdb, which keeps in-frame sequences with V and J called. Part of the clones is missing from these tables; in studies checked, under half for an unresolved V gene and the rest for unknown reasons. Present in this sample are about 87,000 clones, roughly 75% of which were seen just once. The leading ten clones occupy around 4.4% of the sample. Specimen: peripheral blood. The receptors were sampled from a woman aged 45 to 65 with acute or convalescent COVID-19.

V and J are TRBV27 and TRBJ2-1, with 7 bases aligning to TRBD1. V trimming: 5 bases; J trimming: 3 bases; junction bases outside the gene matches: 7. The CDR3 extends over 15 amino acids. CDR1 MNHEY and CDR2 SMNVEV come from the germline V gene (reference sequence). This CDR3 reads CASSGTVTGYNEQFF. DNA of the CDR3: TGTGCCAGCAGTGGGACAGTCACCGGCTACAATGAGCAGTTCTTC.

The chain links TRBV6-5 to TRBJ1-6; 7 bases are shared with TRBD1. V gave up 8 bases and J gave up 7 bases; unmatched junction bases: 5. Germline V CDR1 and CDR2: MNHEY, SVGAGI. CDR3 size: 13 residues. CDR3 DNA: TGTGCCAGCCGGGACAGCCTAAATTCACCCCTCCACTTT. It is translated as CASRDSLNSPLHF.

This sequence joins TRBV6-5 and TRBJ1-2; 7 positions agree with TRBD1. V lost 6 bases to trimming and J lost 5 bases; unmatched junction nucleotides: 9. CDR1 and CDR2 (germline): MNHEY, SVGAGI. The length of the CDR3 is 14 residues. The DNA for the CDR3 is TGTGCCAGCAGGTTGGGGACAGCAAATTATGGCTACACCTTC. Translating it yields CASRLGTANYGYTF.

This clone was picked up one time. The genes are TRBV19 and TRBJ1-5; 7 nucleotides agree with TRBD1. Per germline, CDR1 LNHDA and CDR2 SQIVND (reference sequence). The CDR3 spans 17 residues. V lost 4 bases, J lost 3 bases, and 12 bases stayed unmatched. The CDR3 loop is CASSTPPTGRFNQPQHF. DNA of the CDR3: TGTGCCAGTAGTACACCTCCGACAGGGCGATTCAATCAGCCCCAGCATTTT.

The chain links TRBV18 to TRBJ1-3; D is uncertain. Per the germline V gene, CDR1 is KGHSH and CDR2 is LQKENI. V was shortened by 3 bases and J by 0 bases, with 6 bases between the two germline ends. The CDR3 runs to 14 residues. The CDR3 sequence: CASSPQFSGNTIYF. The DNA of the CDR3 is TGTGCCAGCTCACCTCAGTTCTCTGGAAACACCATATATTTT.

The chain employs TRBV7-9 and TRBJ2-2; D might be TRBD1 (8 bases). The germline gives CDR1 SEHNR, CDR2 FQNEAQ (reference sequence). The CDR3 spans 15 residues. The V end was cut by 6 bases, the J end by 6 bases, with 17 bases between. DNA of the CDR3: TGTGCCAGCAGACAAAGCACAGGGGGGGCCGGGGAGCTGTTTTTT. Translated, it gives CASRQSTGGAGELFF.

The genes are TRBV11-2 and TRBJ2-7, with a weak D call TRBD1 (5 bases). The CDR3 runs 14 residues. V was trimmed by 4 bases and J by 3 bases, leaving 13 bases between them. Germline V gene data show CDR1 as SGHAT and CDR2 as FQNNGV. This CDR3 reads CASSWAGSGYEQYF. CDR3 DNA: TGTGCCAGCAGCTGGGCAGGGTCAGGCTACGAGCAGTACTTC.

With regard to this clone: Relative to the germline gene, one junction end is altered; a read error may explain this. The rearrangement uses TRBV27 and TRBJ1-6; possibly TRBD1 for D (5 bases). This CDR3 contains 12 residues. Looked up from germline, CDR1 is MNHEY and CDR2 is SMNVEV (reference sequence). The CDR3 is CASSSPGTPLNF. The CDR3 DNA reads as TGTGCCAGCAGTTCTCCCGGGACTCCCTTGAACTTT.

The J gene is TRBJ2-7, the V gene TRBV28; D unresolved. V gave up 2 bases and J gave up 6 bases, with 8 bases separating them. Per the germline V gene, CDR1 is MDHEN and CDR2 is SYDVKM. The CDR3 has 12 residues. The CDR3 here is CASSLPLGEQYF. CDR3 nucleotides: TGTGCCAGCAGTTTACCCCTCGGCGAGCAGTACTTC.

This chain links TRBV6-1 with TRBJ1-4, with no clear D. V was shortened by 1 base and J by 4 bases, with 4 bases between the two germline ends. In germline, CDR1 is MNHNS, CDR2 SASEGT. The CDR3 runs 13 residues. CDR3 bases: TGTGCCAGCAGTGAAGGGCATAATGAAAAACTGTTTTTT. It yields the protein CASSEGHNEKLFF.

The V call is TRBV28, the J call TRBJ2-7, with 8 bases fitting TRBD1. CDR3 size: 14 residues. V lost 5 bases to trimming and J lost 4 bases; unmatched junction nucleotides: 7. Germline CDR1 and CDR2: MDHEN and SYDVKM. The CDR3 here is CASSPTGVRYEQYF. CDR3 nucleotide sequence: TGTGCCAGCAGTCCGACAGGGGTGCGTTACGAGCAGTACTTC.

The gene calls are TRBV6-5 and TRBJ2-2, with 9 bases that match TRBD2. The germline V gene encodes CDR1 MNHEY and CDR2 SVGAGI. The CDR3 sequence is 16 residues long. Unmatched junction bases numbered 4, after V lost 4 bases and J lost 1 base. The CDR3 DNA sequence: TGTGCCAGCAGTTCTCTTAGCGGGGGGAACACCGGGGAGCTGTTTTTT. Encoded protein: CASSSLSGGNTGELFF.

The J gene is TRBJ1-3, the V gene TRBV28; TRBD1 aligns across 7 bases. The germline gives CDR1 MDHEN, CDR2 SYDVKM. Trimming removed 4 bases from V and 4 bases from J; junction bases left unmatched: 7. The CDR3 is 15 amino acids. CDR3 bases: TGTGCCAGCAGTTCGTATCGGACAGGAGGAAACACCATATATTTT. The encoded protein is CASSSYRTGGNTIYF.

This clone appeared once. The chain combines TRBV28 with TRBJ1-2; D is possibly TRBD1 (5 bases). The CDR3 has 14 amino acids. Germline V gene sequence: CDR1 MDHEN, CDR2 SYDVKM. The V end was cut by 3 bases, the J end by 4 bases, with 12 bases between. CDR3 nucleotides: TGTGCCAGCAGTTTTCCGGACACGAGCTATGGCTACACCTTC. Residues: CASSFPDTSYGYTF.

This chain uses TRBV7-8 with TRBJ1-2; perhaps TRBD1 as D (6 bases). The germline V gene encodes CDR1 SGHVS and CDR2 FQNEAQ. V lost 5 bases to trimming and J lost 10 bases, with 20 bases between them. The CDR3 covers 14 residues. CDR3 region: CASSLARSRGSYTF. In DNA, the CDR3 is TGTGCCAGCAGCCTGGCCCGATCTAGGGGGTCCTACACCTTC. Full variable domain (remainder filled in from reference TRBV7-8 and TRBJ1-2): GAGVSQSPRYKVAKRGQDVALRCDPISGHVSLFWYQQALGQGPEFLTYFQNEAQLDKSGLPSDRFFAERPEGSVSTLKIQRTQQEDSAVYLCASSLARSRGSYTFGSGTRLTVV.

This clone showed up just a few times. The CDR3 DNA is TGTGCCAGCAGTTTAGGGACAGGGGGGCATCAGCCCCAGCATTTT. Protein: CASSLGTGGHQPQHF. This chain connects TRBV28 to TRBJ1-5; 11 nucleotides align to TRBD1. The V gene end was trimmed by 2 bases and the J gene end by 5 bases; junction bases not matched to a gene: 2. Germline V lookup: CDR1 MDHEN, CDR2 SYDVKM. The CDR3 has 15 amino acids.

The rearrangement joins TRBV7-9 to TRBJ1-4; 11 positions agree with TRBD1. The CDR3 totals 15 residues. The germline V gene has CDR1 SEHNR and CDR2 FQNEAQ (reference sequence). Germline trimming cut 3 bases from V and 4 bases from J; bases unmatched to any gene: 1. This chain's CDR3 is CASSLGQGVNEKLFF. For the CDR3, the DNA is TGTGCCAGCAGCTTGGGACAGGGGGTTAATGAAAAACTGTTTTTT.

This chain connects TRBV6-5 to TRBJ2-7, with TRBD1 matching over 10 bases. Germline V gives CDR1 MNHEY, CDR2 SVGAGI. The CDR3 has 13 amino acids. The J segment lost 4 bases and the V segment lost 7 bases, leaving 4 bases of the junction unmatched. DNA of the CDR3: TGTGCCAGCACTAGGGACAGGGGATACGAGCAGTACTTC. It translates to CASTRDRGYEQYF.

This clone was recorded a few times. This sequence joins TRBV28 and TRBJ1-2; TRBD1 matches 10 bases. Germline V gene lookup returns CDR1 MDHEN and CDR2 SYDVKM. This CDR3 region has 14 residues. V lost 2 bases, J lost 8 bases, and 5 bases stayed unmatched. CDR3 nucleotides: TGTGCCAGCAGTTTACGGGACAGGGGAGGAGGCTACACCTTC. Translating it yields CASSLRDRGGGYTF.

J is TRBJ2-7 and V is TRBV4-1; D is unresolved. Trimming shortened V by 0 bases and J by 7 bases, and 16 bases separated the two germline ends. Germline CDR1 reads MGHRA; CDR2 reads YSYEKL. The CDR3 consists of 15 residues. The CDR3 coding sequence is TGCGCCAGCAGCCAAGAGGGCAGAGAAAAAGTAGAGCAGTACTTC. Amino acid sequence: CASSQEGREKVEQYF.

This clone was recorded only once. The chain links TRBV15 to TRBJ1-6; D gene unclear. Trimming shortened V by 1 base and J by 0 bases, and 7 bases separated the two germline ends. This CDR3 is 16 amino acids long. The V gene's germline CDR1 is LNHNV and CDR2 YYDKDF (reference sequence). CDR3 sequence reads: CATSRGEGSYNSPLHF. The CDR3 DNA reads as TGTGCCACCAGCAGAGGGGAGGGCTCCTATAATTCACCCCTCCACTTT. The whole variable domain, remainder taken from reference TRBV15 and TRBJ1-6, is DAMVIQNPRYQVTQFGKPVTLSCSQTLNHNVMYWYQQKSSQAPKLLFHYYDKDFNNEADTPDNFQSRRPNTSFCFLDIRSPGLGDTAMYLCATSRGEGSYNSPLHFGNGTRLTVT.